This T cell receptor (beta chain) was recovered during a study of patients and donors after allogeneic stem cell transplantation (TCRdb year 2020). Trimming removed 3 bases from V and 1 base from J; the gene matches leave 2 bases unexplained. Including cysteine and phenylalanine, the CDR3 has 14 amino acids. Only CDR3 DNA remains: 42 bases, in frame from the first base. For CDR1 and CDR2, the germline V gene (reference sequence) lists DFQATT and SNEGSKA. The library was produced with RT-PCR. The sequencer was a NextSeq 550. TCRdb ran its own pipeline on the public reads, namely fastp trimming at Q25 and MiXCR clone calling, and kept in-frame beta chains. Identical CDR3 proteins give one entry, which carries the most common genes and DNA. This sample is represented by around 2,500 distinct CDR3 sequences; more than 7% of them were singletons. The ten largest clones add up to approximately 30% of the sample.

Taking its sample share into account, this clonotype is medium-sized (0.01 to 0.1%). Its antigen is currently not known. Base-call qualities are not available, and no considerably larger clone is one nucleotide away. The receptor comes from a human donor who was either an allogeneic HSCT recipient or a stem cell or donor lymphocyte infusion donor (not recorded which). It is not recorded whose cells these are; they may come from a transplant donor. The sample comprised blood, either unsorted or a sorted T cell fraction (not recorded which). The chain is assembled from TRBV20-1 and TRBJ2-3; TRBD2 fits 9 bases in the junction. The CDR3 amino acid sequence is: CSARLAGGTDTQYF. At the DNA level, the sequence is TGCAGTGCTAGGTTAGCGGGAGGCACAGATACGCAGTATTTT.